The 6 T cell receptor beta chains in this list originate from one sample, sequenced in a study of blood T cell repertoires in COVID-19. The repertoire was sequenced with immunoSEQ multiplex PCR; TCRdb's copy has only in-frame clones and lacks some. The sample has hundreds of thousands of clones, around nine tenths seen once. The sequencing sample was made of PBMCs or T cells enriched from blood (not recorded which). These receptors were collected from a man aged 60 to 75 who had recovered from COVID-19.

The J gene is TRBJ2-7, the V gene TRBV19; a possible D gene is TRBD1 (5 bases). Germline CDR1 and CDR2: LNHDA and SQIVND (reference sequence). The V gene lost 3 bases and the J gene lost 4 bases, with 16 bases spanning the gap. CDR3 length: 15 residues. CDR3 sequence (DNA): TGTGCCAGTAGTATTGTGGGAATTCAGGGTTACGAGCAGTACTTC. This gives the protein CASSIVGIQGYEQYF. The full variable domain, completed using reference TRBV19 and TRBJ2-7, is DGGITQSPKYLFRKEGQNVTLSCEQNLNHDAMYWYRQDPGQGLRLIYYSQIVNDFQKGDIAEGYSVSREKKESFPLTVTSAQKNPTAFYLCASSIVGIQGYEQYFGPGTRLTVT.

The chain uses TRBV2 and TRBJ2-1, with unresolved D. CDR3 length: 13 amino acids. Germline CDR1 reads SNHLY; CDR2 reads FYNNEI. Trimming left V 6 bases short and J 8 bases short, with 14 bases between. CDR3 region: CASRQTKVDEQFF. CDR3 sequence (DNA): TGTGCCAGCAGGCAGACAAAGGTCGATGAGCAGTTCTTC.

This chain uses TRBV19 with TRBJ1-2; TRBD1 aligns across 7 bases. This CDR3 is 15 amino acids long. Germline V CDR1 and CDR2: LNHDA, SQIVND (reference sequence). The V gene end was trimmed by 1 base and the J gene end by 4 bases; junction bases not matched to a gene: 6. As DNA, the CDR3 is TGTGCCAGTAGTATAGTTAGGACAGGAACCTATGGCTACACCTTC. It yields the protein CASSIVRTGTYGYTF. The full variable domain, with the rest looked up from reference TRBV19 and TRBJ1-2, is DGGITQSPKYLFRKEGQNVTLSCEQNLNHDAMYWYRQDPGQGLRLIYYSQIVNDFQKGDIAEGYSVSREKKESFPLTVTSAQKNPTAFYLCASSIVRTGTYGYTFGSGTRLTVV.

This clone was observed once. The chain combines TRBV27 with TRBJ1-1; D gene unclear. Trimming removed 2 bases at V and 1 base at J, with 5 bases between. The germline V gene encodes CDR1 MNHEY and CDR2 SMNVEV (reference sequence). The CDR3 is 13 residues long. The CDR3 region is CASSLVQNTEAFF. CDR3 nucleotide sequence: TGTGCCAGCAGTTTAGTCCAGAACACTGAAGCTTTCTTT.

The chain carries TRBV6-2 or TRBV6-3 and TRBJ2-4; weak D call: TRBD1 (5 bases). Germline CDR1 and CDR2: MNHEY and SVGEGT. There are 19 residues in the CDR3. Trimming pared 0 bases from V and 3 bases from J, leaving 21 bases between. The DNA for the CDR3 is TGTGCCAGCAGTTACTCGATCTGGTTAGCACAGGATAGCAAAAACATTCAGTACTTC. As protein: CASSYSIWLAQDSKNIQYF.

The chain employs TRBV18 and TRBJ1-5; 7 bases match TRBD1. J was trimmed by 2 bases and V by 3 bases; bases with no gene match: 4. This CDR3 is 15 amino acids long. Germline CDR1 and CDR2: KGHSH and LQKENI. CDR3 DNA sequence: TGTGCCAGCTCACCGGTGGACAGGCGCAATCAGCCCCAGCATTTT. Its translation: CASSPVDRRNQPQHF.